The clone carrying this TCR beta chain was observed a handful of times. Its matching antigen is unknown. An end of the junction does not agree with germline; a read error may underlie this. This CDR3 is 16 amino acids long. Germline V gives CDR1 SGHTS, CDR2 YDEGEE. Researchers ran the PCR with 60 Vbeta and 13 Jbeta primers. As originally analysed: Later, some 75 million unique TCR beta chains were counted in an analysis, and roughly 11 million of them were shared. This table comes from immunoSEQ multiplex PCR, and its TCRdb copy is limited to in-frame clones, with some not included. V and J calls and clone size follow that table, whereas D and trimming were derived from the DNA. The sample contains under 55,000 clones, about three quarters of which appear only once. The data were taken from a study of cytomegalovirus exposure and HLA in healthy donors. General study findings and limits: Reports indicated that the classifier achieved high specificity and sensitivity in diagnosing cytomegalovirus status. Certain indistinguishable V segments, among them TRBV6-2 and TRBV6-3, were excluded.

The gene calls are TRBV5-8 and TRBJ1-3; no reliable D call. The TCR originated in a woman between 45 and 65 years old in good health and CMV-seronegative. Sample: PBMCs. The CDR3: CASTSPGFYSGDTIYF. The CDR3 bases are TGTGCCAGCACCTCCCCGGGGTTTTACTCTGGAGACACCATATATTTT.